A selection of T cell receptor beta chains follows, all from one sample in a study of patients and donors after allogeneic stem cell transplantation. In TCRdb, the RT-PCR reads were re-called with MiXCR into one record per CDR3 protein. The sample comprises about 410,000 distinct CDR3 sequences, 15% to 20% of which are singletons, and roughly 7% rests with the top ten. Sequenced material: blood, either unsorted or a sorted T cell fraction (not recorded which). The receptors originated from a human donor who was either an allogeneic HSCT recipient or a stem cell or donor lymphocyte infusion donor (not recorded which). It is not recorded whose cells these are; they may come from a transplant donor. Both conserved end residues are part of each CDR3. A D gene is named only where the DNA matches it firmly. Expanded clones are given a class, and other clones once, few, many or no size at all.

j_call,clone_size,d_call,v_call,cdr3_aa,cdr3_nt
TRBJ1-5,many,TRBD1,TRBV30,CAWSVGQGNQPQHF,TGTGCCTGGAGTGTTGGACAGGGCAATCAGCCCCAGCATTTT
TRBJ1-1,few,-,TRBV5-1,CASSYGRVNNEAFF,TGCGCCAGCAGCTATGGAAGGGTGAACAATGAAGCTTTCTTT
TRBJ1-5,-,TRBD1,TRBV12-3/TRBV12-4,CASSYRTGKGYSNQPQHF,TGTGCCAGCTCCTATCGGACAGGGAAGGGTTATAGCAATCAGCCCCAGCATTTT
TRBJ2-2,few,TRBD2,TRBV19,CASTTPRGGPGELFF,TGTGCCAGTACCACCCCACGGGGGGGTCCCGGGGAGCTGTTTTTT
TRBJ1-2,-,TRBD1,TRBV6-2/TRBV6-3,CASITTGSIWRSYTF,TGTGCCAGCATAACGACAGGGAGCATATGGAGGAGCTACACCTTC
TRBJ1-2,-,-,TRBV27,CASNKRGDTGLGYGYTF,TGTGCCAGCAATAAAAGGGGAGACACTGGTCTTGGCTATGGCTACACCTTC
TRBJ2-2,few,-,TRBV3-1,CASRPQGPGELFF,TGTGCCAGCAGGCCTCAGGGACCCGGGGAGCTGTTTTTT
TRBJ2-1,few,-,TRBV12-3/TRBV12-4,CASNRWGSGRLRNEQFF,TGTGCCAGCAATAGGTGGGGGAGCGGAAGATTACGCAATGAGCAGTTCTTC
TRBJ2-7,few,-,TRBV5-6,CASSLAPGRRSLGPLYEQYF,TGTGCCAGCAGCTTGGCTCCGGGACGGAGGTCGCTGGGACCTCTCTACGAGCAGTACTTC
TRBJ2-4,few,TRBD1,TRBV7-8,CASSARLGQRGQNIQYF,TGTGCCAGCAGCGCCAGGTTGGGGCAGAGGGGGCAAAACATTCAGTACTTC
TRBJ2-7,-,-,TRBV3-1,CASSQGTVKIYEQYF,TGTGCCAGCAGCCAAGGGACGGTCAAGATCTACGAGCAGTACTTC
TRBJ1-1,few,-,TRBV7-9,CASSPRTVEEAFF,TGTGCCAGCAGCCCACGGACCGTCGAGGAAGCTTTCTTT
TRBJ2-1,many,-,TRBV12-3/TRBV12-4,CASSLVGVVANEQFF,TGTGCCAGCAGTTTAGTAGGGGTAGTGGCCAATGAGCAGTTCTTC
TRBJ2-3,-,TRBD2,TRBV24-1,CATSDWTSGSSDTQYF,TGTGCCACCAGTGATTGGACTAGCGGGAGTTCAGATACGCAGTATTTT
TRBJ1-1,-,-,TRBV29-1,CSASSRGTGNTEAFF,TGCAGCGCATCCTCTAGAGGGACCGGGAACACTGAAGCTTTCTTT
TRBJ2-3,-,-,TRBV20-1,CSASARDTQYF,TGCAGTGCTAGTGCTCGGGATACGCAGTATTTT
TRBJ2-1,-,TRBD2,TRBV5-1,CASSSLAGGTYNEQFF,TGCGCCAGCAGCTCGCTAGCGGGGGGTACCTACAATGAGCAGTTCTTC
TRBJ1-2,-,-,TRBV14,CASSQDLGPSYGYTF,TGTGCCAGCAGCCAAGATCTTGGGCCCTCCTATGGCTACACCTTC
TRBJ1-3,few,-,TRBV18,CASSPSTENTIYF,TGTGCCAGCTCACCCTCGACAGAAAACACCATATATTTT
TRBJ2-1,few,-,TRBV24-1,CATSDPRGYNEQFF,TGTGCCACCAGTGATCCTCGAGGCTACAATGAGCAGTTCTTC
TRBJ1-1,many,-,TRBV29-1,CSGALNTEAFF,TGCAGCGGTGCTTTGAACACTGAAGCTTTCTTT
TRBJ2-3,many,TRBD2,TRBV12-3/TRBV12-4,CASSSLAGATDTQYF,TGTGCCAGCAGTTCTCTAGCGGGAGCAACAGATACGCAGTATTTT
TRBJ2-7,-,-,TRBV12-3/TRBV12-4,CASSLLHGGSLHEQYF,TGTGCCAGCAGTTTATTACACGGAGGATCGCTCCACGAGCAGTACTTC
TRBJ2-3,few,-,TRBV7-2,CASSLELGRRTDTQYF,TGTGCCAGCAGCTTAGAACTCGGGAGACGCACAGATACGCAGTATTTT
TRBJ1-3,-,-,TRBV6-1,CASGPTGPSGNTIYF,TGTGCCAGCGGACCAACAGGGCCCTCTGGAAACACCATATATTTT
TRBJ2-1,many,TRBD2,TRBV9,CASSLGLAGSSYNEQFF,TGTGCCAGCAGCTTGGGACTAGCGGGGAGCTCCTACAATGAGCAGTTCTTC
TRBJ2-4,few,TRBD2,TRBV2,CASSLLADAKNIQYF,TGTGCCAGCAGTCTGCTAGCGGACGCCAAAAACATTCAGTACTTC
TRBJ2-3,-,TRBD1,TRBV7-7,CASSPSGTDTDTQYF,TGTGCCAGCAGCCCGTCCGGGACAGATACAGATACGCAGTATTTT
TRBJ1-6,-,TRBD1,TRBV5-1,CASSSRGDSPLHF,TGCGCCAGCAGCTCCAGGGGGGATTCACCCCTCCACTTT
TRBJ1-2,-,TRBD1,TRBV5-1,CASSPDREYGYTF,TGCGCCAGCAGCCCGGACAGGGAATATGGCTACACCTTC